The rows below give T cell receptor beta chains drawn from one sample of a study of identical twins. Each CDR3 protein is one row after TCRdb ran MiXCR on the 5' RACE reads. The sample yields 500,000 to 650,000 distinct CDR3 sequences, just over 7% seen once. These data also formed part of another study, on yellow fever vaccine responses in identical twins.

The sample comprised PBMCs. The origin of the receptors is a woman aged 18 to 35 in good health. The CDR3 runs from the conserved cysteine through the conserved F or W. Size is stated for part of the rows, as once, few or many counts, or as a class when the clone is expanded.

clone_size j_call v_call cdr3_aa
. TRBJ2-3 TRBV10-3 CAISEGDSNTDTQYF
few TRBJ1-2 TRBV29-1 CSVGSGAEGYTF
many TRBJ2-1 TRBV20-1 CSAMVLRGGYNEQFF
few TRBJ2-1 TRBV29-1 CSVAAGLGNEQFF
. TRBJ2-7 TRBV2 CASSLGQGAFCEQYF
many TRBJ2-1 TRBV12-3/TRBV12-4 CASSLARQGILYNEQFF
many TRBJ1-2 TRBV12-3/TRBV12-4 CASSFGQLNYGYTF
few TRBJ2-7 TRBV29-1 CSVEPIGGGSSYEQYF
few TRBJ1-2 TRBV12-3/TRBV12-4 CASRGTDGYTF
. TRBJ1-6 TRBV5-6 CASSRGRRSLNSPLHF
many TRBJ2-3 TRBV28 CASSSGVDTPTDTQYF
few TRBJ1-1 TRBV2 CASSGQGGFTEAFF
many TRBJ2-7 TRBV5-1 CASSYLGGQGSYEQYF
few TRBJ2-3 TRBV18 CASSTSSGAGGTDTQYF
few TRBJ2-1 TRBV2 CASSDGTGGYEQFF
few TRBJ2-2 TRBV15 CATSRAVAGVPGELFF
. TRBJ1-3 TRBV28 CASAHSGNTIYF
many TRBJ2-3 TRBV20-1 CNGLTGDTQYF